This T cell receptor (beta chain) was recorded in a study of monozygotic twins with inflammatory bowel disease. From germline, CDR1 is MNHEY and CDR2 SMNVEV (reference sequence). The CDR3 is made up of 14 amino acids. Each TCR library used around 4,000 ng of total RNA. A template switching step added UMIs, each with a 6-nucleotide sample barcode. TCRdb reprocessed the 5' RACE reads; each CDR3 protein has one entry and no DNA is given. The specimen's table records tens of thousands of distinct CDR3 sequences. V and J are TRBV27 and TRBJ2-1. The TCR sequence derives from a human donor with ulcerative colitis or Crohn's disease, or a healthy co-twin of an affected twin (not recorded which). Sequencing used blood. CDR3 in amino acids: CASRGYARTDEQFF.